The 29 T cell receptor beta chains below all came from one sample that was sequenced in a study of Graves' ophthalmopathy and Graves' hyperthyroidism. For repertoire sequencing, the TCR beta CDR3 regions were amplified from RNA transcripts. An opening RT-PCR round employed HTBI primers and preceded a second-round multiplex PCR. TCRdb used MiXCR to reprocess the multiplex PCR reads, holding one entry per CDR3 protein. The top ten clones hold under 55% of a sample with 200,000 to 250,000 distinct CDR3 sequences, about a fifth of them seen once. Source material: peripheral blood. All receptors derive from a woman aged 45-65 years with Graves' ophthalmopathy.

Comments on this clonotype: A read error may be the cause here, since a much bigger clone is one base away. V gene TRBV2 combines with J gene TRBJ2-6, with D tentatively TRBD1 (6 bases). Germline CDR1 and CDR2: SNHLY and FYNNEI. The CDR3 sequence is 18 residues long. Between the trimmed V and J ends, which lost 5 bases and 2 bases, there was a span of 19 bases. DNA of the CDR3: TGTGCCAGCAGTACAGGGAACCCACCGGGCCCTGGGGCCAACGTCCTGACTTTC. As protein: CASSTGNPPGPGANVLTF.

This clonotype has a count of ten or more. V usage is TRBV6-5 and J usage is TRBJ2-7; TRBD1 aligns across 9 bases. V lost 8 bases to trimming and J lost 3 bases; unmatched junction nucleotides: 2. This CDR3 spans 12 amino acids. The germline V gene encodes CDR1 MNHEY and CDR2 SVGAGI. CDR3 sequence: CASGDRDYEQYF. CDR3 coding DNA: TGTGCCAGCGGGGACAGGGACTACGAGCAGTACTTC.

There are many counts of this clonotype. The genes are TRBV30 and TRBJ1-5; D call uncertain. Per the germline V gene, CDR1 is GTSNPN and CDR2 is SVGIG (reference sequence). Between the trimmed V and J ends, which lost 1 base and 1 base, there was a span of 8 bases. The CDR3 consists of 14 residues. The CDR3 is CAWSGYVSNQPQHF. The CDR3 DNA sequence: TGTGCCTGGAGTGGGTACGTAAGCAATCAGCCCCAGCATTTT.

At least ten counts were recorded for this clonotype. This chain links TRBV14 with TRBJ1-2; D is uncertain. The CDR3 is made up of 14 amino acids. Per germline, CDR1 SGHDN and CDR2 FVKESK. The V and J ends lost 3 bases and 0 bases respectively, with 8 bases between them. The CDR3 DNA is TGTGCCAGCAGCCACAGCAGAGCTAACTATGGCTACACCTTC. It yields the protein CASSHSRANYGYTF.

This clonotype occurred many times. This chain joins TRBV2 and TRBJ1-6; unclear D gene. Trimming left V 4 bases short and J 5 bases short, with 9 bases between. The CDR3 sequence is 14 residues long. Looked up from germline, CDR1 is SNHLY and CDR2 is FYNNEI. CDR3 loop: CASSAQSNNSPLHF. In DNA form, the CDR3 reads TGTGCCAGCAGTGCGCAGTCCAATAATTCACCCCTCCACTTT.

This clonotype was seen repeatedly, ten times or more. V gene TRBV25-1 combines with J gene TRBJ1-6, with 8 bases identical to TRBD1. Germline CDR1 reads MGHDK; CDR2 reads SYGVNS. Losses at the gene ends were 5 bases for V and 7 bases for J; bases not matched to a gene: 4. This CDR3 contains 14 residues. The CDR3 DNA is TGTGCCAGCAGTCCGGGACAGGTCAATTCACCCCTCCACTTT. Its protein product is CASSPGQVNSPLHF.

The genes are TRBV4-1 and TRBJ1-2; no clear D gene. Trimming took off 4 bases at V and 4 bases at J, with 10 bases between the two ends. Germline assignment: CDR1 MGHRA and CDR2 YSYEKL. CDR3 size: 13 residues. The CDR3 sequence is CASSPKNSYGYTF. CDR3 in DNA: TGCGCCAGCAGCCCTAAGAACAGCTATGGCTACACCTTC.

The table lists this clonotype with many counts. The CDR3 protein is CASSQQGQGRSPLHF. CDR3 in DNA: TGCGCCAGCAGCCAACAAGGACAGGGCAGATCACCCCTCCACTTT. The chain has TRBV4-1 and TRBJ1-6; 8 positions agree with TRBD1. The length of the CDR3 is 15 residues. The germline V gene has CDR1 MGHRA and CDR2 YSYEKL. V gave up 2 bases and J gave up 10 bases; unmatched junction bases: 7.

Many counts were recorded for this clonotype. The chain has TRBV7-8 and TRBJ2-4, with 7 positions matching TRBD2. The V gene's germline CDR1 is SGHVS and CDR2 FQNEAQ. Losses at the gene ends were 5 bases for V and 7 bases for J; bases not matched to a gene: 11. This CDR3 has 15 amino acids. This chain's CDR3 is CASSRMGGSGNIQYF. CDR3 nucleotide sequence: TGTGCCAGCAGCCGTATGGGCGGGAGTGGGAACATTCAGTACTTC.

This clonotype showed up many times. The V and J genes are TRBV27 and TRBJ2-2; D is unclear. This CDR3 comprises 11 residues. Germline V gene sequence: CDR1 MNHEY, CDR2 SMNVEV (reference sequence). Trimming removed 0 bases at V and 7 bases at J, with 0 bases between. In DNA, the CDR3 is TGTGCCAGCAGTTTATCCGGGGAGCTGTTTTTT. Protein sequence: CASSLSGELFF.

This clonotype was observed at least ten times. The V and J genes are TRBV20-1 and TRBJ2-7; TRBD2 aligns across 13 bases. The V gene end was trimmed by 1 base and the J gene end by 3 bases; junction bases not matched to a gene: 3. The CDR3 is 15 amino acids. Germline CDR1 DFQATT, CDR2 SNEGSKA (reference sequence). The CDR3 protein is CSARAWTSGSYEQYF. The DNA of the CDR3 is TGCAGTGCTAGAGCATGGACTAGCGGGAGCTACGAGCAGTACTTC.

In its sample, this clonotype was seen many times. The chain uses TRBV5-1 and TRBJ1-1; D gene uncertain. Germline V gene lookup returns CDR1 SGHRS and CDR2 YFSETQ. CDR3 length: 13 amino acids. Trimming stripped 0 bases from V and 5 bases from J, with 8 bases between. The CDR3 spells CASSLVSTTEAFF. The CDR3 region has the DNA TGCGCCAGCAGCTTGGTGTCAACGACTGAAGCTTTCTTT.

This clonotype was found many times. V gene TRBV30 combines with J gene TRBJ2-2; 7 bases are a match to TRBD1. CDR3 length equals 16 residues. J was trimmed by 5 bases and V by 3 bases; bases with no gene match: 12. Germline loops: CDR1 GTSNPN, CDR2 SVGIG (reference sequence). CDR3 coding DNA: TGTGCCTGGAGGCTGAGGGGGCCGAAGTTAACCGGGGAGCTGTTTTTT. Protein sequence: CAWRLRGPKLTGELFF.

To note about this clonotype: This may arise from a read error, as a much more abundant clone is one base away. This chain connects TRBV29-1 to TRBJ1-2; 9 bases are a match to TRBD1. Germline V gives CDR1 SQVTM, CDR2 ANQGSEA. The CDR3 loop spans 15 amino acids. The CDR3 nucleotides are TGCATCGTGACACCGGGGACAGGGTGGAACTATGGCTACACCTTC. Its translation: CIVTPGTGWNYGYTF.

This clonotype was detected only a few times. The chain is built from TRBV12-5 and TRBJ2-7, with 7 bases identical to TRBD1. The CDR3 length is 18 residues. Germline CDR1 and CDR2: LGHNT and FRNRAP. V shed 2 bases and J 3 bases; nucleotides not matched to a gene: 16. CDR3 sequence: CASGLHPGQRRKNYEQYF. The CDR3 DNA sequence: TGTGCTAGTGGTTTGCACCCGGGACAGAGGAGAAAAAACTACGAGCAGTACTTC.

This clonotype occurred many times. The chain is built from TRBV20-1 and TRBJ2-2; D is unresolved. CDR3 length: 12 residues. CDR1 is DFQATT and CDR2 is SNEGSKA in the germline V gene (reference sequence). Trimming took off 4 bases at V and 8 bases at J, with 11 bases between the two ends. The CDR3 sequence: CSATSLEGELFF. The CDR3 DNA follows: TGCAGTGCTACCAGTTTGGAGGGGGAGCTGTTTTTT.

The V call is TRBV7-2, the J call TRBJ2-7, with TRBD2 matching over 7 bases. The CDR3 runs 15 residues. Germline CDR1 and CDR2: SGHTA and FQGNSA. The J segment lost 3 bases and the V segment lost 6 bases, leaving 11 bases of the junction unmatched. The CDR3 sequence: CASSSLGLESYEQYF. The CDR3 DNA reads as TGTGCCAGCAGTTCCTTAGGACTAGAAAGCTACGAGCAGTACTTC.

This clonotype was observed a handful of times. The chain couples TRBV6-5 to TRBJ1-1; 7 bases match TRBD1. V shed 6 bases, J shed 0 bases, and the junction held 7 bases outside the gene matches. The CDR3 loop spans 15 amino acids. Germline V CDR1 and CDR2: MNHEY, SVGAGI. In DNA form, the CDR3 reads TGTGCCAGCAGCTACGACAGGGCGATGAACACTGAAGCTTTCTTT. It yields the protein CASSYDRAMNTEAFF.

V and J are TRBV4-1 and TRBJ2-7; 8 bases fit TRBD1. With V trimmed by 1 base and J by 2 bases, 7 bases remained unmatched. Germline CDR1 MGHRA, CDR2 YSYEKL. This CDR3 has 16 amino acids. CDR3 region: CASSQGQGAGAYEQYF. The CDR3 DNA follows: TGCGCCAGCAGCCAAGGGCAGGGGGCGGGTGCCTACGAGCAGTACTTC.

The V call is TRBV3-1, the J call TRBJ1-2; D is perhaps TRBD1 (5 bases). Germline CDR1 and CDR2: LGHDT and YNNKEL (reference sequence). With 2 bases removed from V and 1 base from J, the gap between germline ends came to 11 bases. The CDR3 totals 15 residues. The CDR3 here is CASSQRQLNNYGYTF. The CDR3 DNA sequence: TGTGCCAGCAGCCAAAGACAGCTCAATAACTATGGCTACACCTTC.

This clonotype has at least ten counts. This CDR3 is CASSGLSDRANQPQHF. The CDR3 DNA reads as TGTGCCAGCAGTGGTTTATCGGACAGGGCAAATCAGCCCCAGCATTTT. The V and J genes are TRBV25-1 and TRBJ1-5; the match to TRBD1 covers 8 bases. There are 16 residues in the CDR3. The germline gives CDR1 MGHDK, CDR2 SYGVNS. J gave up 4 bases and V 4 bases, and 9 bases lay outside the gene matches.

This clonotype was observed a single time. This chain uses TRBV6-2 or TRBV6-3 with TRBJ2-7, with 7 bases that match TRBD1. The V and J ends lost 10 bases and 3 bases, in that order; junction bases with no gene match: 15. The CDR3 extends over 15 amino acids. Germline lookup yields CDR1 MNHEY and CDR2 SVGEGT. The CDR3 region has the DNA TGTGCCACCTTCAATCGGGACAGAGCAGTCTACGAGCAGTACTTC. Translating it yields CATFNRDRAVYEQYF.

This clonotype came up many times. The V gene is TRBV6-2 or TRBV6-3, the J gene TRBJ2-7; 13 nucleotides agree with TRBD2. Germline values: CDR1 MNHEY, CDR2 SVGEGT. V lost 6 bases to trimming and J lost 2 bases; unmatched junction nucleotides: 7. This CDR3 spans 16 amino acids. CDR3 nucleotide sequence: TGTGCCAGCAGCCGCACCACTAGCGGGAGGGCCTACGAGCAGTACTTC. It encodes CASSRTTSGRAYEQYF.

The rearrangement joins TRBV3-1 to TRBJ1-1; D unclear. The V gene's germline CDR1 is LGHDT and CDR2 YNNKEL (reference sequence). Trimming took 3 bases from V and 6 from J, leaving 8 bases between them. The CDR3 is 12 amino acids. In nucleotides, the CDR3 is TGTGCCAGCAGCCAGGGTAACTCTGAAGCTTTCTTT. As protein: CASSQGNSEAFF.

At least ten counts were recorded for this clonotype. The V gene is TRBV5-6, the J gene TRBJ2-7; possibly TRBD1 for D (6 bases). Trimming removed 1 base from V and 9 bases from J, with 14 bases in between. Germline lookup yields CDR1 SGHDT and CDR2 YYEEEE. The CDR3 contains 13 residues. CDR3 loop: CASSLQGRWGQYF. DNA for the CDR3: TGTGCCAGCAGCTTGCAGGGGCGCTGGGGGCAGTACTTC. The full variable domain, rest sourced from reference TRBV5-6 and TRBJ2-7, is DAGVTQSPTHLIKTRGQQVTLRCSPKSGHDTVSWYQQALGQGPQFIFQYYEEEERQRGNFPDRFSGHQFPNYSSELNVNALLLGDSALYLCASSLQGRWGQYFGPGTRLTVT.

This clonotype appeared once. The chain recombines TRBV6-2 or TRBV6-3 with TRBJ1-6; D uncertain. V lost 3 bases to trimming and J lost 8 bases, with 11 bases between them. Germline V gene data show CDR1 as MNHEY and CDR2 as SVGEGT. The CDR3 covers 14 residues. CDR3 DNA: TGTGCCAGCAGTTATGGTCCCGGATATTCACCCCTCCACTTT. Protein: CASSYGPGYSPLHF.

V usage is TRBV18 and J usage is TRBJ2-4, with TRBD1 matching 7 bases. CDR3 size: 16 residues. After removal of 2 bases from V and 3 bases from J, the junction contained 7 bases not matched to a gene. The germline V gene encodes CDR1 KGHSH and CDR2 LQKENI. The CDR3 DNA reads TGTGCCAGCTCACCAGCCGACAGGGCGGGCAAAAACATTCAGTACTTC. Its translation is CASSPADRAGKNIQYF.

This clonotype was seen at least ten times. The chain uses TRBV5-1 and TRBJ1-6; perhaps TRBD1 as D (5 bases). Between the trimmed V and J ends, which lost 1 base and 5 bases, there was a span of 7 bases. The CDR3 contains 14 residues. Germline loops: CDR1 SGHRS, CDR2 YFSETQ. CDR3 in DNA: TGCGCCAGCAGCTTGAGCAGGGATAATTCACCCCTCCACTTT. It encodes CASSLSRDNSPLHF.

Many counts were recorded for this clonotype. This sequence joins TRBV7-6 and TRBJ2-7, with 11 positions matching TRBD2. The junction had 9 bases not matched to a gene; V was cut back by 1 base and J by 7 bases. The CDR3 contains 16 residues. Germline V lookup: CDR1 SGHVS, CDR2 FNYEAQ. The CDR3 protein is CASSLESLAGGGEQYF. The CDR3 DNA reads as TGTGCCAGCAGCTTAGAATCCCTAGCGGGAGGCGGGGAGCAGTACTTC.